The 22 T cell receptor beta chains presented below share a single source sample, sequenced in a study of blood T cell repertoires in COVID-19. The data were produced by immunoSEQ multiplex PCR, yet TCRdb's version contains in-frame clones alone and is incomplete. The repertoire consists of 110,000 or so clones, with about 85% occurring once and the leading ten covering under 4%. Sequenced input: peripheral blood. These TCRs come from a man aged 40-55 years with acute or convalescent COVID-19.

This chain links TRBV18 with TRBJ2-1; 7 bases fit TRBD1. In germline, CDR1 is KGHSH, CDR2 LQKENI. J lost 7 bases, V lost 4 bases, and 1 base had no gene match. There are 12 residues in the CDR3. This chain's CDR3 is CASSRQGNEQFF. The CDR3, as DNA: TGTGCCAGCTCACGACAGGGTAATGAGCAGTTCTTC. Looking up the rest from reference TRBV18 and TRBJ2-1 gives the full variable domain: NAGVMQNPRHLVRRRGQEARLRCSPMKGHSHVYWYRQLPEEGLKFMVYLQKENIIDESGMPKERFSAEFPKEGPSILRIQQVVRGDSAAYFCASSRQGNEQFFGPGTRLTVL.

This chain connects TRBV7-3 to TRBJ2-5, with D perhaps matching TRBD2 (6 bases). V dropped 5 bases and J dropped 9 bases, with 13 bases sitting between them. The CDR3 is 12 residues long. Per germline, CDR1 SGHTA and CDR2 FQGTGA. CDR3 region: CASSHYGGAQYF. The CDR3 DNA reads as TGTGCCAGCAGCCATTACGGAGGGGCCCAGTACTTC.

This clone has only one observation. The chain carries TRBV4-2 and TRBJ1-2, with D maybe TRBD1 (6 bases). V dropped 1 base and J dropped 4 bases, with 13 bases sitting between them. The length of the CDR3 is 15 residues. CDR1 and CDR2 (germline): LGHNA, YNFKEQ. CDR3 nucleotide sequence: TGTGCCAGCAGCCAAGGTACAGGGAGTGGCTATGGCTACACCTTC. The encoded protein is CASSQGTGSGYGYTF.

This clone has just a few counts. V gene TRBV5-6 combines with J gene TRBJ1-3; tentative D call: TRBD1 (5 bases). The V end lost 2 bases, the J end lost 0 bases, and 9 bases lay between the germline ends. The germline V gene has CDR1 SGHDT and CDR2 YYEEEE. The CDR3 loop spans 15 amino acids. CDR3 DNA: TGTGCCAGCAGCTTAAGGGGTGGCTCTGGAAACACCATATATTTT. Its protein product is CASSLRGGSGNTIYF. The variable domain in full, completed from reference TRBV5-6 and TRBJ1-3, reads DAGVTQSPTHLIKTRGQQVTLRCSPKSGHDTVSWYQQALGQGPQFIFQYYEEEERQRGNFPDRFSGHQFPNYSSELNVNALLLGDSALYLCASSLRGGSGNTIYFGEGSWLTVV.

The chain combines TRBV2 with TRBJ2-2, with a tentative D call TRBD1 (5 bases). Germline V gene data show CDR1 as SNHLY and CDR2 as FYNNEI. The CDR3 is 16 residues long. V was trimmed by 2 bases and J by 4 bases, leaving 14 bases between them. CDR3 loop: CASSETARQGTGELFF. The DNA for the CDR3 is TGTGCCAGCAGTGAAACCGCCCGGCAGGGCACCGGGGAGCTGTTTTTT.

This chain links TRBV19 with TRBJ1-5; D perhaps matches TRBD1 (5 bases). Trimming stripped 3 bases from V and 5 bases from J, with 20 bases between. Germline V gives CDR1 LNHDA, CDR2 SQIVND (reference sequence). This CDR3 region has 17 residues. The CDR3 DNA is TGTGCCAGTAGTATTGTTTTTGGCAGGGACTTTCATCAGCCCCAGCATTTT. It is translated as CASSIVFGRDFHQPQHF.

This chain joins TRBV5-1 and TRBJ2-3; 11 nucleotides align to TRBD2. Germline CDR1 reads SGHRS; CDR2 reads YFSETQ. The CDR3 consists of 16 residues. V lost 4 bases and J lost 5; bases outside the gene matches: 9. CDR3 region: CASSTLSGGAGDTQYF. CDR3 in DNA: TGCGCCAGCAGCACCCTTAGCGGGGGGGCGGGAGATACGCAGTATTTT.

About this clone itself: The sample carries other DNA sequences with the same CDR3. This sequence joins TRBV30 and TRBJ1-5, with D possibly TRBD1 on 5 matching bases. The CDR3 contains 13 residues. Trimming took off 0 bases at V and 6 bases at J, with 9 bases between the two ends. Germline V CDR1 and CDR2: GTSNPN, SVGIG (reference sequence). CDR3: CAWSVGGGQPQHF. The CDR3 DNA is TGTGCCTGGAGTGTGGGGGGAGGTCAGCCCCAGCATTTT.

The chain has TRBV3-1 (or the pseudogene TRBV3-2) and TRBJ1-2; D unresolved. V was clipped by 0 bases and J by 7 bases, with 15 bases between them. The CDR3 has 15 amino acids. CDR1 and CDR2 (germline): LGHDT, YNNKEL (reference sequence). Here the CDR3 DNA reads TGTGCCAGCAGCCAAGATGGAAGAGGGTTCGGTGGCTACACCTTC. Residues: CASSQDGRGFGGYTF.

The rearrangement links TRBV6-2 or TRBV6-3 to TRBJ1-2, with D perhaps TRBD1 (6 bases). The germline CDR1 and CDR2 sequences are MNHEY and SVGEGT. This CDR3 contains 18 residues. V shed 5 bases and J shed 0 bases, with 22 bases lying between them. In DNA, the CDR3 is TGTGCCAGCAGTCCCTTGAACAAATCAGGGGAAACTAACTATGGCTACACCTTC. Its translation: CASSPLNKSGETNYGYTF.

This clone was picked up one time. The chain is built from TRBV24-1 and TRBJ1-5; D not certain. V dropped 4 bases and J dropped 1 base, with 16 bases sitting between them. This CDR3 is built from 17 residues. CDR1 is KGHDR, CDR2 SFDVKD, per germline. CDR3 protein: CATSDPREGSSNQPQHF. The DNA of the CDR3 is TGTGCCACCAGTGACCCGCGAGAGGGTTCGAGCAATCAGCCCCAGCATTTT.

The rearrangement uses TRBV19 and TRBJ1-5; 7 bases line up with TRBD1. This CDR3 contains 14 residues. Trimming took 4 bases from V and 3 from J; bases not matched to a gene: 3. In germline, CDR1 is LNHDA, CDR2 SQIVND (reference sequence). CDR3 loop: CASSSDRDNQPQHF. CDR3 nucleotides: TGTGCCAGTAGTAGTGACAGGGACAATCAGCCCCAGCATTTT. Combining the CDR3 with reference TRBV19 and TRBJ1-5 gives the whole variable domain DGGITQSPKYLFRKEGQNVTLSCEQNLNHDAMYWYRQDPGQGLRLIYYSQIVNDFQKGDIAEGYSVSREKKESFPLTVTSAQKNPTAFYLCASSSDRDNQPQHFGDGTRLSIL.

The chain recombines TRBV5-1 with TRBJ1-1; D gene uncertain. This CDR3 has 16 amino acids. The germline gives CDR1 SGHRS, CDR2 YFSETQ. V dropped 4 bases and J dropped 1 base, with 17 bases sitting between them. CDR3 sequence reads: CASSPGGFYQNTEAFF. The DNA of the CDR3 is TGCGCCAGCAGCCCGGGTGGGTTTTATCAGAACACTGAAGCTTTCTTT.

V and J are TRBV7-8 and TRBJ1-2, with TRBD1 matching 8 bases. The CDR3 length is 16 residues. Trimming cost V 1 base and J 7 bases; bases outside gene matches: 11. Per germline, CDR1 SGHVS and CDR2 FQNEAQ. CDR3 protein: CASSLVRGQDGGGYTF. CDR3 sequence (DNA): TGTGCCAGCAGCTTAGTCAGGGGACAGGATGGGGGTGGCTACACCTTC.

The J gene is TRBJ1-2, the V gene TRBV9, with 10 positions matching TRBD1. There are 17 residues in the CDR3. V lost 2 bases and J lost 4; bases outside the gene matches: 11. Germline V CDR1 and CDR2: SGDLS, YYNGEE. CDR3 region: CASSVQPTGGLGYGYTF. The CDR3 DNA reads TGTGCCAGCAGCGTCCAGCCGACAGGGGGCTTGGGCTATGGCTACACCTTC.

This chain connects TRBV24-1 to TRBJ2-5; D is undetermined. There are 12 residues in the CDR3. Germline V CDR1 and CDR2: KGHDR, SFDVKD. V shed 6 bases and J shed 2 bases, with 6 bases lying between them. The CDR3 DNA is TGTGCCACCAGTAACAGTCAAGAGACCCAGTACTTC. Protein sequence: CATSNSQETQYF.

The genes are TRBV2 and TRBJ2-3; D call uncertain. CDR3 length equals 12 residues. Germline V CDR1 and CDR2: SNHLY, FYNNEI. The V end was cut by 0 bases, the J end by 5 bases, with 3 bases between. The CDR3 DNA is TGTGCCAGCAGTGAAGCGCGAGATACGCAGTATTTT. Translation: CASSEARDTQYF.

V and J are TRBV24-1 and TRBJ2-1; 8 bases are a match to TRBD1. The CDR3 extends over 16 amino acids. CDR1 is KGHDR, CDR2 SFDVKD, per germline. V lost 4 bases, J lost 4 bases, and 8 bases stayed unmatched. The CDR3 loop is CATSDRGQGLYNEQFF. CDR3 bases: TGTGCCACCAGTGACCGCGGACAGGGCCTTTACAATGAGCAGTTCTTC.

The chain is built from TRBV15 and TRBJ2-5; 9 bases match TRBD2. After removal of 3 bases from V and 6 bases from J, the junction contained 14 bases not matched to a gene. Germline-derived CDR1 and CDR2 are LNHNV and YYDKDF (reference sequence). CDR3 length: 17 amino acids. CDR3: CATSRARTSESRQTQYF. CDR3 sequence (DNA): TGTGCCACCAGCAGGGCCAGGACTAGCGAATCCCGTCAGACCCAGTACTTC.

The chain is built from TRBV7-2 and TRBJ2-5; 12 bases are a match to TRBD1. The CDR3 length is 17 residues. V was clipped by 5 bases and J by 4 bases; unmatched bases: 11. CDR1 SGHTA and CDR2 FQGNSA come from the germline V gene. CDR3 bases: TGTGCCAGCAGCGCCCCACGGGGGACAGGGGGCGCAGAGACCCAGTACTTC. This codes for CASSAPRGTGGAETQYF.

The count of this clone is one. V and J are TRBV6-5 and TRBJ1-2, with 7 bases identical to TRBD1. The V gene's germline CDR1 is MNHEY and CDR2 SVGAGI. This CDR3 is built from 14 residues. The V and J ends lost 7 bases and 4 bases, in that order; junction bases with no gene match: 9. The CDR3 bases are TGTGCCAGCACCCCCCTCCAGGGGGGCTATGGCTACACCTTC. This codes for CASTPLQGGYGYTF.

V and J are TRBV29-1 and TRBJ1-5, with 8 bases lining up with TRBD1. The V gene's germline CDR1 is SQVTM and CDR2 ANQGSEA. The CDR3 consists of 17 residues. V lost 8 bases, J lost 1 base, and 16 bases stayed unmatched. CDR3 bases: TGCAGCCCCGTGGGGTATCAGGGGGCTGAGAGCAATCAGCCCCAGCATTTT. It yields the protein CSPVGYQGAESNQPQHF.